This T cell receptor (beta chain) was sequenced in a study of blood T cell repertoires in COVID-19. About the study: T cells, B-cell-depleted T cells, or PBMCs provided the cDNA or gDNA that served as material.

From germline, CDR1 is SGDLS and CDR2 YYNGEE. The CDR3 is 16 residues long. J gave up 4 bases and V 5 bases, and 9 bases lay outside the gene matches. The table came from immunoSEQ multiplex PCR; TCRdb's copy has only in-frame clones and leaves some out. The data contain tens of thousands of clones, roughly 87% of them singletons. The sequence was obtained from a human donor with acute or convalescent COVID-19. The donor label of this sample is uncertain. Specimen: peripheral blood. This rearrangement joins TRBV9 to TRBJ1-4; TRBD1 agrees at 9 bases. The CDR3 DNA sequence: TGTGCCAGCAGTGGACTTGGACAGGGGAATAATGAAAAACTGTTTTTT. The encoded protein is CASSGLGQGNNEKLFF.